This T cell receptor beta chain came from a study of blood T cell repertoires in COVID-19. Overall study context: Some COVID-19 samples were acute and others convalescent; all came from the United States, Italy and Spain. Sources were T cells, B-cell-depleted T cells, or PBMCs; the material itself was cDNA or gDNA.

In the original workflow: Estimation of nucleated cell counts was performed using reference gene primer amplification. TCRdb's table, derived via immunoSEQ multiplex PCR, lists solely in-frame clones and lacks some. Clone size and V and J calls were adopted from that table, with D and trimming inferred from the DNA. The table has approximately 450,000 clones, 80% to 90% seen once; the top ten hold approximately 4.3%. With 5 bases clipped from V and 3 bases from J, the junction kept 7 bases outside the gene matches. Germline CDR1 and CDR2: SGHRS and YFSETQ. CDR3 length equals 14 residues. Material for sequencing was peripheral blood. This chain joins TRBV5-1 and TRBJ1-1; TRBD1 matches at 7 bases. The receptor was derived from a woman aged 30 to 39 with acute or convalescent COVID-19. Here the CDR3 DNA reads TGCGCCAGCAGGACAGGGACGGGGTACACTGAAGCTTTCTTT. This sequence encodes CASRTGTGYTEAFF.